The next 9 T cell receptor beta chains were all read from a single sample in a study of blood T cell repertoires in COVID-19. Repertoires were generated with immunoSEQ multiplex PCR, while TCRdb's copy carries only in-frame clones and drops some. The data contain some 150,000 clones, roughly nine tenths of them seen just once; the ten biggest clones take up approximately 3%. The sample consisted of peripheral blood. The receptors were gathered from a woman between 55 and 75 years old with active COVID-19.

This sequence joins TRBV29-1 and TRBJ2-5, with D perhaps TRBD1 (6 bases). Per the germline V gene, CDR1 is SQVTM and CDR2 is ANQGSEA. The V end was cut by 7 bases, the J end by 5 bases, with 23 bases between. The CDR3 is 15 residues long. The CDR3: CSAEVSQGYAETQYF. The CDR3, as DNA: TGCAGCGCCGAAGTCTCGCAGGGGTATGCTGAGACCCAGTACTTC. Filled out from reference TRBV29-1 and TRBJ2-5, the complete variable domain reads SAVISQKPSRDICQRGTSLTIQCQVDSQVTMMFWYRQQPGQSLTLIATANQGSEATYESGFVIDKFPISRPNLTFSTLTVSNMSPEDSSIYLCSAEVSQGYAETQYFGPGTRLLVL.

The CDR3 here is CASSPEPSLVGDTQYF. The CDR3 DNA reads TGTGCCAGCAGCCCCGAACCTAGCCTCGTGGGGGATACGCAGTATTTT. The chain is built from TRBV7-3 and TRBJ2-3; D may be TRBD2 (5 bases). The CDR3 consists of 16 residues. Trimming took off 5 bases at V and 6 bases at J, with 21 bases between the two ends. Germline CDR1 reads SGHTA; CDR2 reads FQGTGA.

The table lists this clone with a count of one. V and J are TRBV9 and TRBJ2-1; D is undetermined. Trimming pared 3 bases from V and 6 bases from J, leaving 10 bases between. This CDR3 comprises 13 residues. The germline gives CDR1 SGDLS, CDR2 YYNGEE. The CDR3 sequence: CASSGLGGNEQFF. The CDR3 DNA follows: TGTGCCAGCAGCGGCCTAGGCGGCAATGAGCAGTTCTTC.

V gene TRBV24-1 combines with J gene TRBJ1-2, with no clear D. CDR1 and CDR2 from the germline V gene are KGHDR and SFDVKD. Trimming left V 4 bases short and J 6 bases short, with 11 bases between. The CDR3 spans 13 residues. CDR3 DNA: TGTGCCACCAGTGAGGCTGACTTCAATGGCTACACCTTC. Translation: CATSEADFNGYTF.

The V call is TRBV29-1, the J call TRBJ1-1; weak D call: TRBD1 (5 bases). The CDR3 extends over 12 amino acids. V lost 7 bases, J lost 5 bases, and 14 bases lay in between. CDR1 and CDR2 (germline): SQVTM, ANQGSEA. The CDR3 is CSALSGGTEAFF. For the CDR3, the DNA is TGCAGCGCTCTCTCGGGGGGGACTGAAGCTTTCTTT.

The gene calls are TRBV28 and TRBJ1-5; the match to TRBD1 covers 7 bases. The CDR3 consists of 15 residues. Germline V CDR1 and CDR2: MDHEN, SYDVKM. V lost 5 bases, J lost 3 bases, and 7 bases stayed unmatched. The CDR3 region is CASSGGTAFNQPQHF. In DNA form, the CDR3 reads TGTGCCAGCAGTGGCGGGACAGCCTTCAATCAGCCCCAGCATTTT.

This clone was recorded a few times. The rearrangement joins TRBV6-5 to TRBJ2-1; D may be TRBD2 (5 bases). The germline gives CDR1 MNHEY, CDR2 SVGAGI. Between the trimmed V and J ends, which lost 6 bases and 2 bases, there was a span of 8 bases. The CDR3 spans 13 residues. This CDR3 reads CASRADPYNEQFF. DNA of the CDR3: TGTGCCAGCAGAGCGGACCCCTACAATGAGCAGTTCTTC.

The J gene is TRBJ1-1, the V gene TRBV11-3; D not resolved. V was cut by 1 base and J by 0 bases, with 3 bases left in between. The CDR3 is 13 residues long. Germline-derived CDR1 and CDR2 are SGHNT and YENEEA. CDR3 nucleotide sequence: TGTGCCAGCAGCTTAGGGCTGAACACTGAAGCTTTCTTT. The encoded protein is CASSLGLNTEAFF.

This chain connects TRBV28 to TRBJ2-1; 8 bases fit TRBD2. From germline, CDR1 is MDHEN and CDR2 SYDVKM. The CDR3 runs 21 residues. Trimming at V came to 6 bases and at J to 1 base, leaving 23 bases not matched to a gene. The CDR3 sequence is CASRSYPGQRERRLSYNEQFF. In DNA form, the CDR3 reads TGTGCCAGCAGGTCCTACCCCGGGCAGCGGGAGAGGCGGTTATCCTACAATGAGCAGTTCTTC. Drawing the rest from reference TRBV28 and TRBJ2-1, the complete variable domain is DVKVTQSSRYLVKRTGEKVFLECVQDMDHENMFWYRQDPGLGLRLIYFSYDVKMKEKGDIPEGYSVSREKKERFSLILESASTNQTSMYLCASRSYPGQRERRLSYNEQFFGPGTRLTVL.